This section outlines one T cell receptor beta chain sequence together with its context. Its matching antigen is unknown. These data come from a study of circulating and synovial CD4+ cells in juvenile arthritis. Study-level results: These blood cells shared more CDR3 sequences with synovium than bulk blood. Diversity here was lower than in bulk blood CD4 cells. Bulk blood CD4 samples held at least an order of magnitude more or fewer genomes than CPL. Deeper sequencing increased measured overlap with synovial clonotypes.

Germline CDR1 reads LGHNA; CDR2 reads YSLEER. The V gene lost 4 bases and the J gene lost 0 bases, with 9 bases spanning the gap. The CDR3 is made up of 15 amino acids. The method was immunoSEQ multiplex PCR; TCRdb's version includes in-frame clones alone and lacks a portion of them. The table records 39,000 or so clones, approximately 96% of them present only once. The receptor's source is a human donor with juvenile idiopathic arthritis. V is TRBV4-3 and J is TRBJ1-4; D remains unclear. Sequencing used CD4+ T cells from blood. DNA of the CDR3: TGCGCCAGCAGCCCTAACGGTGCAACTAATGAAAAACTGTTTTTT. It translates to CASSPNGATNEKLFF.